What follows are 32 T cell receptor beta chains derived from one specimen sequenced in a study of T-cell memory formation after mild COVID-19. MiXCR was run by TCRdb on the 5' RACE reads, yielding one entry per CDR3 protein. The data contain around 150,000 distinct CDR3 sequences, roughly 11% of them singletons. The sample was PBMCs or a T cell subset sorted from them (not recorded which). The receptors shown here come from a man between 18 and 29 years old who had mild COVID-19 (a few samples of this study predate the infection). Cell type and time point are not known.

This clonotype showed up many times. V is TRBV5-6 and J is TRBJ2-5; TRBD2 matches 8 bases. Germline values: CDR1 SGHDT, CDR2 YYEEEE. Losses at the gene ends were 3 bases for V and 6 bases for J; bases not matched to a gene: 7. The CDR3 covers 14 residues. CDR3 region: CASSSSGGGKTQYF. CDR3 in DNA: TGTGCCAGCAGCTCCTCGGGCGGGGGGAAGACCCAGTACTTC.

The CDR3 DNA reads as TGTGCCAGCAGCTTCGGGGGTTCCTACGAGCAGTACGTC. It codes for CASSFGGSYEQYV. This chain links TRBV7-9 with TRBJ2-7; tentatively, D is TRBD2 (6 bases). Germline CDR1 SEHNR, CDR2 FQNEAQ (reference sequence). The CDR3 extends over 13 amino acids. The V and J ends lost 3 bases and 1 base respectively, with 7 bases between them.

This clonotype came up a few times. The chain carries TRBV20-1 and TRBJ2-3; D unclear. Germline V lookup: CDR1 DFQATT, CDR2 SNEGSKA (reference sequence). The V end was cut by 0 bases, the J end by 10 bases, with 14 bases between. The CDR3 sequence is 13 residues long. The CDR3 region is CSARDPSTKAQYF. CDR3 nucleotide sequence: TGCAGTGCTAGAGATCCGTCGACCAAGGCGCAGTATTTT.

A few counts support this clonotype. This rearrangement joins TRBV12-3 or TRBV12-4 to TRBJ2-5; D may be TRBD2 (6 bases). The ends were cut back, 11 bases at V and 4 bases at J, with 11 bases in the middle. The CDR3 sequence is 11 residues long. CDR3 nucleotide sequence: TGTGCCTCGGGGGTATTAGAGACCCAGTACTTC. Encoded protein: CASGVLETQYF.

J is TRBJ1-1 and V is TRBV20-1; D not certain. V was shortened by 5 bases and J by 3 bases, with 16 bases between the two germline ends. The V gene's germline CDR1 is DFQATT and CDR2 SNEGSKA (reference sequence). This CDR3 has 14 residues. CDR3 nucleotides: TGCAGTGCTCCACGTCTTGGGCGTGACACTGAAGCTTTCTTT. This codes for CSAPRLGRDTEAFF.

This clonotype was seen once. This sequence joins TRBV10-1 and TRBJ2-2; 8 bases map to TRBD1. Germline-derived CDR1 and CDR2 are WNHNN and SYGVQD (reference sequence). The junction had 5 bases not matched to a gene; V was cut back by 8 bases and J by 6 bases. The CDR3 runs 13 residues. The DNA for the CDR3 is TGCGCCAGCGCTTCACAGGGGGCCGGGGAGCTGTTTTTT. This sequence encodes CASASQGAGELFF.

V gene TRBV7-8 combines with J gene TRBJ2-2, with 9 bases matching TRBD2. In germline, CDR1 is SGHVS, CDR2 FQNEAQ. Trimming took 3 bases from V and 4 from J; bases not matched to a gene: 3. The CDR3 runs 15 residues. The CDR3 loop reads CASSLRGGITGELFF. The DNA of the CDR3 is TGTGCCAGCAGCTTGCGGGGGGGAATCACCGGGGAGCTGTTTTTT.

This sequence joins TRBV6-2 or TRBV6-3 and TRBJ2-5; 12 bases match TRBD2. J gave up 1 base and V 4 bases, and 10 bases lay outside the gene matches. CDR1 and CDR2 (germline): MNHEY, SVGEGT. This CDR3 region has 18 residues. The CDR3: CASSSHTGLAGLQETQYF. CDR3 nucleotides: TGTGCCAGCAGTTCTCACACGGGACTAGCGGGTCTCCAAGAGACCCAGTACTTC.

In its sample, this clonotype was seen a few times. V is TRBV11-2 and J is TRBJ2-3; D perhaps matches TRBD2 (7 bases). The CDR3 spans 16 residues. The ends were cut back, 4 bases at V and 0 bases at J, with 14 bases in the middle. CDR1 SGHAT and CDR2 FQNNGV come from the germline V gene. The CDR3 sequence is CASSSGGGPSTDTQYF. As DNA, the CDR3 is TGTGCCAGCAGCTCAGGCGGGGGCCCTAGCACAGATACGCAGTATTTT.

This chain connects TRBV7-9 to TRBJ1-2; D is unresolved. V lost 5 bases, J lost 6 bases, and 13 bases lay in between. The CDR3 covers 13 residues. The V gene's germline CDR1 is SEHNR and CDR2 FQNEAQ (reference sequence). CDR3 DNA: TGTGCCAGCAGCCCGGTCAAGATAAATGGCTACACCTTC. Protein: CASSPVKINGYTF.

This clonotype was observed a few times. The chain is built from TRBV13 and TRBJ2-7, with TRBD2 identical over 8 bases. Germline V gene sequence: CDR1 PRHDT, CDR2 FYEKMQ (reference sequence). This CDR3 spans 15 amino acids. After removal of 4 bases from V and 2 bases from J, the junction contained 7 bases not matched to a gene. In nucleotides, the CDR3 is TGTGCCAGCAGCTCTCCGGGACTAGACGCCTACGAGCAGTACTTC. Its protein is CASSSPGLDAYEQYF.

This clonotype was counted between two and nine times. V gene TRBV7-2 combines with J gene TRBJ1-1; D perhaps matches TRBD1 (6 bases). Germline values: CDR1 SGHTA, CDR2 FQGNSA. Trimming pared 1 base from V and 7 bases from J, leaving 10 bases between. The CDR3 sequence is 13 residues long. This chain's CDR3 is CASSLEIRGEAFF. In DNA form, the CDR3 reads TGTGCCAGCAGCTTAGAGATCAGGGGTGAAGCTTTCTTT.

This clonotype was observed a handful of times. V gene TRBV14 combines with J gene TRBJ1-1; D gene uncertain. CDR1 and CDR2 (germline): SGHDN, FVKESK. CDR3 size: 15 residues. V was pared by 4 bases and J by 0 bases, with 12 bases between. The CDR3 nucleotides are TGTGCCAGCAGCCTTTGGGGAGGAATGAACACTGAAGCTTTCTTT. Translated: CASSLWGGMNTEAFF.

The V and J genes are TRBV7-3 and TRBJ2-2; D perhaps matches TRBD2 (7 bases). The germline V gene has CDR1 SGHTA and CDR2 FQGTGA. The CDR3 contains 17 residues. V was shortened by 1 base and J by 4 bases, with 16 bases between the two germline ends. CDR3 DNA sequence: TGTGCCAGCAGCTTAAGGGTGGCGGGGGCCGGCACCGGGGAGCTGTTTTTT. Encoded protein: CASSLRVAGAGTGELFF. Combining the CDR3 with reference TRBV7-3 and TRBJ2-2 gives the whole variable domain GAGVSQTPSNKVTEKGKYVELRCDPISGHTALYWYRQSLGQGPEFLIYFQGTGAADDSGLPNDRFFAVRPEGSVSTLKIQRTERGDSAVYLCASSLRVAGAGTGELFFGEGSRLTVL.

This chain connects TRBV7-3 to TRBJ2-1; tentatively, D is TRBD2 (5 bases). Germline CDR1 SGHTA, CDR2 FQGTGA. The CDR3 runs 14 residues. V lost 6 bases, J lost 5 bases, and 14 bases lay in between. The DNA for the CDR3 is TGTGCCAGCAGTTCGGGGAGACTAAACAATGAGCAGTTCTTC. This encodes CASSSGRLNNEQFF.

This clonotype was seen repeatedly, ten times or more. The V call is TRBV7-6, the J call TRBJ1-2; no clear D. CDR1 SGHVS and CDR2 FNYEAQ come from the germline V gene. Trimming took off 1 base at V and 2 bases at J, with 5 bases between the two ends. CDR3 length: 13 residues. CDR3 coding DNA: TGTGCCAGCAGCTTAGAACAGAACTATGGCTACACCTTC. Encoded protein: CASSLEQNYGYTF. Together with reference TRBV7-6 and TRBJ1-2, the CDR3 gives the full variable domain: GAGVSQSPRYKVTKRGQDVALRCDPISGHVSLYWYRQALGQGPEFLTYFNYEAQQDKSGLPNDRFSAERPEGSISTLTIQRTEQRDSAMYRCASSLEQNYGYTFGSGTRLTVV.

This clonotype was seen ten or more times. This chain uses TRBV7-2 with TRBJ2-1; TRBD2 matches 8 bases. The ends lost 3 bases at V and 7 bases at J; junction bases unmatched: 5. Germline values: CDR1 SGHTA, CDR2 FQGNSA. The CDR3 loop spans 14 amino acids. CDR3 DNA: TGTGCCAGCAGCTTTAGCGGGGCGGGGAATGAGCAGTTCTTC. Amino acids: CASSFSGAGNEQFF.

This clonotype was detected a few times. This sequence joins TRBV3-1 and TRBJ2-3; 8 bases align to TRBD2. This CDR3 spans 18 amino acids. Looked up from germline, CDR1 is LGHDT and CDR2 is YNNKEL (reference sequence). V was pared by 1 base and J by 6 bases, with 15 bases of the junction left unmatched. In DNA, the CDR3 is TGTGCCAGCAGCCAAGTCCCAGCGGGGGCCTTGAGGAGCGATACGCAGTATTTT. It translates to CASSQVPAGALRSDTQYF.

This clonotype has just a few counts. V is TRBV5-1 and J is TRBJ2-7; 7 bases are a match to TRBD1. Trimming took 1 base from V and 6 from J; bases not matched to a gene: 7. Per germline, CDR1 SGHRS and CDR2 YFSETQ. This CDR3 is built from 14 residues. CDR3 loop: CASSLLGRGSEQYV. DNA for the CDR3: TGCGCCAGCAGCTTGCTTGGCAGGGGGTCCGAGCAGTACGTC.

This clonotype was recorded a few times. This chain joins TRBV5-1 and TRBJ2-5, with TRBD2 as a possible D gene (5 bases). The CDR3 totals 14 residues. Trimming took off 4 bases at V and 1 base at J, with 11 bases between the two ends. Germline loops: CDR1 SGHRS, CDR2 YFSETQ. CDR3 DNA: TGCGCCAGCAGCCTCGCGCGGGTCCAAGAGACCCAGTACTTC. This encodes CASSLARVQETQYF.

This clonotype was observed a handful of times. The chain employs TRBV12-3 or TRBV12-4 and TRBJ2-2; possible D gene TRBD1, 5 bases. V lost 8 bases and J lost 6, with 16 bases in between. The CDR3 contains 14 residues. The CDR3 DNA is TGTGCCAGCGGAAGGGGATTAGAGGCCGGGGAGCTGTTTTTT. It codes for CASGRGLEAGELFF.

At least ten counts were recorded for this clonotype. The genes are TRBV7-2 and TRBJ2-3, with D possibly being TRBD2 (6 bases). The CDR3 has 14 amino acids. In germline, CDR1 is SGHTA, CDR2 FQGNSA. V shed 4 bases and J shed 2 bases, with 10 bases lying between them. CDR3 nucleotides: TGTGCCAGCAGCTGGGGACTGAACACAGATACGCAGTATTTT. It is translated as CASSWGLNTDTQYF.

This clonotype was recorded many times. The chain recombines TRBV5-5 with TRBJ2-7; D unresolved. The CDR3 loop spans 15 amino acids. Germline V gene data show CDR1 as SGHKS and CDR2 as YYEKEE (reference sequence). Trimming took off 4 bases at V and 2 bases at J, with 16 bases between the two ends. The CDR3 region is CASSLRSMPPYEQYF. CDR3 coding DNA: TGTGCCAGCAGCCTGAGATCCATGCCCCCCTACGAGCAGTACTTC.

This clonotype was recorded a few times. This sequence joins TRBV7-2 and TRBJ2-1; TRBD2 agrees at 11 bases. CDR3 length: 15 amino acids. The germline V gene encodes CDR1 SGHTA and CDR2 FQGNSA. V shed 6 bases, J shed 4 bases, and the junction held 5 bases outside the gene matches. The CDR3 DNA follows: TGTGCCAGCAGGGGTCTAGCGGGGGGATACAATGAGCAGTTCTTC. Encoded protein: CASRGLAGGYNEQFF.

There are a few counts of this clonotype. The chain couples TRBV19 to TRBJ2-1; D uncertain. Per the germline V gene, CDR1 is LNHDA and CDR2 is SQIVND (reference sequence). The CDR3 contains 13 residues. The V end was cut by 8 bases, the J end by 9 bases, with 17 bases between. For the CDR3, the DNA is TGTGCCAGTGGAGCCGCCAGGTTGGTTGAGCAGTTCTTC. The encoded protein is CASGAARLVEQFF.

This clonotype was seen a few times. V and J are TRBV7-2 and TRBJ2-2; D is possibly TRBD1 (5 bases). This CDR3 has 15 residues. Deletions cut 5 bases from V and 1 base from J, with 11 bases between. Per the germline V gene, CDR1 is SGHTA and CDR2 is FQGNSA. Here the CDR3 reads CASSLYGQNTGELFF. For the CDR3, the DNA is TGTGCCAGCAGCCTGTACGGACAGAACACCGGGGAGCTGTTTTTT.

This clonotype appeared a single time. The V call is TRBV19, the J call TRBJ1-1; 8 nucleotides line up with TRBD1. J was trimmed by 4 bases and V by 3 bases; bases with no gene match: 10. Germline lookup yields CDR1 LNHDA and CDR2 SQIVND (reference sequence). This CDR3 comprises 16 residues. CDR3 sequence reads: CASSILAGGVPTEAFF. Written as DNA, the CDR3 is TGTGCCAGTAGTATTCTGGCAGGGGGCGTCCCCACTGAAGCTTTCTTT. The full variable domain, in which reference TRBV19 and TRBJ1-1 provide the parts outside the CDR3, is DGGITQSPKYLFRKEGQNVTLSCEQNLNHDAMYWYRQDPGQGLRLIYYSQIVNDFQKGDIAEGYSVSREKKESFPLTVTSAQKNPTAFYLCASSILAGGVPTEAFFGQGTRLTVV.

This clonotype was counted many times. The chain employs TRBV7-2 and TRBJ2-7, with 9 bases fitting TRBD2. Unmatched junction bases numbered 2, after V lost 5 bases and J lost 0 bases. The CDR3 is made up of 14 amino acids. The germline V gene encodes CDR1 SGHTA and CDR2 FQGNSA. The CDR3 protein is CASSQLAGSYEQYF. DNA for the CDR3: TGTGCCAGCAGCCAACTAGCGGGCTCCTACGAGCAGTACTTC. Drawing the rest from reference TRBV7-2 and TRBJ2-7, the complete variable domain is GAGVSQSPSNKVTEKGKDVELRCDPISGHTALYWYRQSLGQGLEFLIYFQGNSAPDKSGLPSDRFSAERTGGSVSTLTIQRTQQEDSAVYLCASSQLAGSYEQYFGPGTRLTVT.

Remarks on this clonotype: At one of its ends the junction is not consistent with the germline gene, which may arise from a read error. This chain uses TRBV2 with TRBJ2-2; D unclear. The CDR3 is made up of 14 amino acids. CDR1 and CDR2 (germline): SNHLY, FYNNEI. The CDR3 sequence: CASREVPNTGELFF. CDR3 nucleotides: TGTGCCAGCAGGGAAGTCCCGAACACCGGGGAGCTGTTTTTT.

Many counts were recorded for this clonotype. The chain combines TRBV18 with TRBJ1-4; perhaps TRBD1 as D (5 bases). The CDR3 length is 14 residues. CDR1 is KGHSH and CDR2 is LQKENI in the germline V gene. Trimming shortened V by 2 bases and J by 6 bases, and 10 bases separated the two germline ends. CDR3 in amino acids: CASSPGQADEKLFF. CDR3 nucleotides: TGTGCCAGCTCACCAGGACAAGCGGATGAAAAACTGTTTTTT. Supplemented by reference TRBV18 and TRBJ1-4, the full variable domain reads NAGVMQNPRHLVRRRGQEARLRCSPMKGHSHVYWYRQLPEEGLKFMVYLQKENIIDESGMPKERFSAEFPKEGPSILRIQQVVRGDSAAYFCASSPGQADEKLFFGSGTQLSVL.

This clonotype has just a few counts. The chain is built from TRBV7-2 and TRBJ1-2; D call uncertain. Trimming took off 1 base at V and 0 bases at J, with 9 bases between the two ends. Per the germline V gene, CDR1 is SGHTA and CDR2 is FQGNSA. CDR3 length: 15 residues. This CDR3 reads CASSLVRNTNYGYTF. The CDR3 bases are TGTGCCAGCAGCTTAGTACGGAATACTAACTATGGCTACACCTTC.

The CDR3 sequence is CASSPGTTETQYF. CDR3 sequence (DNA): TGTGCCAGCAGCCCCGGGACTACAGAGACCCAGTACTTC. The chain joins TRBV7-2 to TRBJ2-5; the match to TRBD2 covers 7 bases. CDR1 and CDR2 from the germline V gene are SGHTA and FQGNSA. The CDR3 sequence is 13 residues long. Unmatched junction bases numbered 4, after V lost 5 bases and J lost 4 bases.